This T cell receptor beta chain was sequenced during a study of radiotherapy plus CTLA-4 blockade in lung cancer. Study-wide context: Objective response rate was around 20%; disease control rate, approximately 33%.

Sequenced by immunoSEQ multiplex PCR; TCRdb stores in-frame clones only, minus some. Of around 82,000 clones in the sample, approximately 86% were seen once. Overall study findings and caveats: Early clonal dynamics of blood T cells, together with interferon-beta, were reported as the best response predictor. In blood, tumor-derived TCR clones expanded after radiotherapy plus ipilimumab.

Per germline, CDR1 MGHDK and CDR2 SYGVNS. The ends were cut back, 3 bases at V and 6 bases at J, with 14 bases in the middle. The CDR3 covers 14 residues. People whose metastatic non-small-cell lung cancer was chemo-refractory got focal radiation along with CTLA-4 blockade by ipilimumab. On this clone itself: Its cognate antigen is unknown.

Source: peripheral blood, taken from a patient treated with radiotherapy plus ipilimumab. The clonotype was recovered from a human donor with non-small cell lung cancer that progressed on radiotherapy plus ipilimumab. This rearrangement joins TRBV25-1 to TRBJ1-1; D may be TRBD1 (5 bases). The CDR3 DNA follows: TGTGCCAGCAGTGATTCGGACACCCGTCCTGAAGCTTTCTTT. This encodes CASSDSDTRPEAFF.